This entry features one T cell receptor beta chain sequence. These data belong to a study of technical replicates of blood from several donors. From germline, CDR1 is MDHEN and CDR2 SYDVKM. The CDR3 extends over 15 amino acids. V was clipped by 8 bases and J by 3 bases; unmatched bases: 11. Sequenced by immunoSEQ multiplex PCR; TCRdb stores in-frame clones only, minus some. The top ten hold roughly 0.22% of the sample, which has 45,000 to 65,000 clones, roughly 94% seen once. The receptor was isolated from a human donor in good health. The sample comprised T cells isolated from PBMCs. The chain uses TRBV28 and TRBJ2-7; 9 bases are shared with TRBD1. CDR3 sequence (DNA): TGTGCCAGCGTATCACAGGGGGCTACGTACTACGAGCAGTACTTC. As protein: CASVSQGATYYEQYF.